This section outlines one T cell receptor beta chain sequence together with its context. Its matching antigen is unknown. The data belong to a study of T cell responses to AZD1222 COVID-19 vaccine. The study, taken as a whole, reports: White British ancestry dominated among donors, who included more females, and clonal diversity was possibly underestimated.

The CDR3 has 15 residues. Trimming left V 2 bases short and J 0 bases short, with 10 bases between. Germline CDR1 is SNHLY and CDR2 is FYNNEI. Repertoires were generated with immunoSEQ multiplex PCR, while TCRdb's copy carries only in-frame clones and drops some. The repertoire holds some 130,000 clones, with 75% to 90% as singletons. Sequencing was performed on peripheral blood, taken on day 0 of AZD1222 vaccination. The TCR sequence derives from an adult in good health. The chain uses TRBV2 and TRBJ1-1; the D gene is possibly TRBD1 (5 bases). CDR3 nucleotide sequence: TGTGCCAGCAGTGAACGGGGCATAATGAACACTGAAGCTTTCTTT. This encodes CASSERGIMNTEAFF.